This TCR beta chain was identified during a study of T-cell memory formation after mild COVID-19 (dated by TCRdb to the early 2020s). Describing the broader study: TCR sequence clusters from the two donors were found to be largely donor specific. T-cell clones expanding and contracting after mild COVID-19 in two donors were tracked by longitudinal TCRalpha and TCRbeta repertoire sequencing. The cohort comprised two young, previously healthy adult volunteers, one female and one male. Overall results and qualifications from the work: Some responding clones were detected in pre-infection memory, which suggested that pre-existing cross-reactive memory T cells had joined the SARS-CoV-2 response. Clones that contracted from day 15 to 85 showed balanced CD4/CD8 phenotypes, whereas a second wave of clones that expanded from day 15 to 37 leaned towards CD4+. Only a couple of mild cases were covered by the study, and larger cohorts that include severe cases with pre-infection samples were considered necessary. SARS-CoV-2 specificity of the second-wave clones peaking on day 37 was not confirmed. Contracting CD4+ clones were located mainly in the CM and EM memory subsets, whereas CD8+ clones were found to be enriched in EMRA.

According to the germline V gene, CDR1 reads MNHNS and CDR2 reads SASEGT. Measured from the cysteine to the phenylalanine, the CDR3 is 15 residues long. Only the CDR3 region is kept as DNA, spanning 45 bases read in frame from base 1. V gives up 8 bases and J gives up 3 bases, and the segment between their germline ends measures 20 bases. PBMCs were isolated by Ficoll-Paque density gradient centrifugation. The instrument was an Illumina NovaSeq 6000. TCRalpha and TCRbeta cDNA libraries were constructed by 5'RACE with constant-segment primers, with sample barcodes and unique molecular identifiers being introduced. Trizol reagent was used to extract RNA from every sample. Library amplification was performed in two PCR steps, and a second sample barcode and Illumina TruSeq adapters were introduced in the second step. The libraries were sequenced on an Illumina NovaSeq using 2 x 150 bp paired-end reads. As for the original processing: With migec v1.2.7, reads were demultiplexed and then collapsed into UMI-guided consensus sequences. Using mixcr v2.1.11, UMI consensuses were aligned to TRA and TRB V and J templates and then assembled into clonotypes. A clonotype was counted as expanded or contracted only when both edgeR and NoisET called the clonotype significant, with the noise models trained on biological replicates. For edgeR calls, the cutoffs were a false discovery rate-adjusted p below 0.01 and a log2 fold-change threshold of 1. As an exploratory analysis of dynamics, PCA with hierarchical clustering was applied to max-normalized trajectories of the 1000 most abundant clonotypes. Each responding clone was given a CD4 or CD8 phenotype based on the CD4+ and CD8+ repertoires, which had been sequenced separately. The raw public data were reprocessed by TCRdb itself: fastp quality trimming at Q25, MiXCR clonotype calling, in-frame beta chains only. CDR3 protein sequences are deduplicated, and each keeps its most common genes and DNA. In this record, the V and J calls reflect TCRdb's handling and not the investigators' own analysis. This sample holds about 400,000 distinct CDR3 sequences; roughly 14% were observed only once. The ten largest make up under 25% of the sample.

About this clonotype: This clone's antigen is unknown. Per-nucleotide qualities are absent, and no much larger clonotype sits a single base away.

Recombination linked TRBV6-1 to TRBJ2-7, with TRBD1 perhaps the D gene, on 6 matching bases. The sequencing input was PBMCs or a T cell subset sorted from them (not recorded which). This sequence was found in a man between 18 and 35 years old who had mild COVID-19 (a few samples of this study predate the infection). The sample titles of this study are shuffled in the database, so cell type and time point are left out; the donor was told from shared clones. The DNA reads TGTGCCAGCCGAGTGACGAGACAGGTATTCTACGAGCAGTACTTC. Its protein product is CASRVTRQVFYEQYF.